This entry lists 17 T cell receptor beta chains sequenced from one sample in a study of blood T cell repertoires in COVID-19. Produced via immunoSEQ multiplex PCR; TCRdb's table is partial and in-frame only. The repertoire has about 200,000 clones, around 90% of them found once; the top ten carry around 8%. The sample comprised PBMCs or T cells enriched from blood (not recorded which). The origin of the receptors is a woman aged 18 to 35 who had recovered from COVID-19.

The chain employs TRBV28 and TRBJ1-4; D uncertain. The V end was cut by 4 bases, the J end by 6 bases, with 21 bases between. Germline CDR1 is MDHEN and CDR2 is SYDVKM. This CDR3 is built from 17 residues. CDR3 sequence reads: CASSYTPPWAPYEKLFF. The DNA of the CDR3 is TGTGCCAGCAGTTACACTCCTCCGTGGGCGCCTTATGAAAAACTGTTTTTT. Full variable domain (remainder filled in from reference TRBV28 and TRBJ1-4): DVKVTQSSRYLVKRTGEKVFLECVQDMDHENMFWYRQDPGLGLRLIYFSYDVKMKEKGDIPEGYSVSREKKERFSLILESASTNQTSMYLCASSYTPPWAPYEKLFFGSGTQLSVL.

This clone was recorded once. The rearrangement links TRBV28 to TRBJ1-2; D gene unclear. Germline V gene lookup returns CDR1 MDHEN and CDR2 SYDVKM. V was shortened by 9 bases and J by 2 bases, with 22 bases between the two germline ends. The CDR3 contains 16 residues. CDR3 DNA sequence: TGTGCCAGTGTCACGCCCGATCGTGGGCTCAACTATGGCTACACCTTC. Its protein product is CASVTPDRGLNYGYTF.

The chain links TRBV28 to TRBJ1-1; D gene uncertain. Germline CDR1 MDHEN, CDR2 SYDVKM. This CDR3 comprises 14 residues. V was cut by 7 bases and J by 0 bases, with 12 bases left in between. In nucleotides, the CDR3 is TGTGCCAGCATCAGTGAACAGATGAACACTGAAGCTTTCTTT. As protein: CASISEQMNTEAFF.

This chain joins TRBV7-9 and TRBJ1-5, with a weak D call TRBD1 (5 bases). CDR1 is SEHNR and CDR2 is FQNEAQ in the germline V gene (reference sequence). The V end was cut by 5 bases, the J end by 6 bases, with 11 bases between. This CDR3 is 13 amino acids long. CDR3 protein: CASSPVGGQPQHF. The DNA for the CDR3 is TGTGCCAGCAGCCCCGTCGGGGGTCAGCCCCAGCATTTT. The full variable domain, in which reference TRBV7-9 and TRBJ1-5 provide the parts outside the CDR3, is DTGVSQNPRHKITKRGQNVTFRCDPISEHNRLYWYRQTLGQGPEFLTYFQNEAQLEKSRLLSDRFSAERPKGSFSTLEIQRTEQGDSAMYLCASSPVGGQPQHFGDGTRLSIL.

For the CDR3, the DNA is TGTGCCAGCAGCCAAGATGGGGGCATCTCCTACAATGAGCAGTTCTTC. Translated: CASSQDGGISYNEQFF. This rearrangement joins TRBV3-1 (or the pseudogene TRBV3-2) to TRBJ2-1; maybe TRBD1 (6 bases). This CDR3 comprises 16 residues. CDR1 and CDR2 from the germline V gene are LGHDT and YNNKEL (reference sequence). The germline V and J ends were trimmed by 0 bases and 0 bases, with 9 bases remaining between them.

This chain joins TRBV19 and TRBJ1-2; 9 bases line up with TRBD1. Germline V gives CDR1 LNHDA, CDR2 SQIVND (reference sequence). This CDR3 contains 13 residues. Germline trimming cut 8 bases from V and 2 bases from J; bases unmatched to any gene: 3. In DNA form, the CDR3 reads TGTGCCAGTCGACAGGGGGTCAACTATGGCTACACCTTC. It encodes CASRQGVNYGYTF.

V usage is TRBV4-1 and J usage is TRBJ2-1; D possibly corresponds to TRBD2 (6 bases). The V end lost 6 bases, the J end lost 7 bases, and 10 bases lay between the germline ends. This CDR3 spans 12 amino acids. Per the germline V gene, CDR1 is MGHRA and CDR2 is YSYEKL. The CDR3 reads CASSYRGNEQFF. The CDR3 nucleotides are TGCGCCAGCAGTTACCGGGGGAATGAGCAGTTCTTC.

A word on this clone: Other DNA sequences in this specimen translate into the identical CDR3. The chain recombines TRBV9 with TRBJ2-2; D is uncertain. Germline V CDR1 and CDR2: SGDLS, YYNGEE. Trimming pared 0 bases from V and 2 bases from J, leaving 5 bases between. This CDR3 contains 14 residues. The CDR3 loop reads CASSVGQNTGELFF. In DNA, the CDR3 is TGTGCCAGCAGCGTAGGTCAAAACACCGGGGAGCTGTTTTTT.

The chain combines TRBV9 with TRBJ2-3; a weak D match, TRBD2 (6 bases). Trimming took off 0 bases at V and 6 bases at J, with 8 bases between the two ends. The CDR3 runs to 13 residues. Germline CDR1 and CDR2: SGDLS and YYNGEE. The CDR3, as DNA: TGTGCCAGCAGCGTAGAGGCGGGGGATACGCAGTATTTT. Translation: CASSVEAGDTQYF.

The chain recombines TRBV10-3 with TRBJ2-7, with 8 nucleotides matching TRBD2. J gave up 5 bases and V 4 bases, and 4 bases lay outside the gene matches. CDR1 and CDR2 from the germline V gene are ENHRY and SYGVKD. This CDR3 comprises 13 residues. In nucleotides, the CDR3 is TGTGCCATCAGTGTCGGGGGGGTCAACGAGCAGTACTTC. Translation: CAISVGGVNEQYF.

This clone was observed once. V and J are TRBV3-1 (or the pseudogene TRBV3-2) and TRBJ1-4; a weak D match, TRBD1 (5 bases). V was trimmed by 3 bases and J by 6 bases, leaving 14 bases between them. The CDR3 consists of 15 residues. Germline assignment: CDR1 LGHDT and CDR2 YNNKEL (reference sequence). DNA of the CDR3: TGTGCCAGCAGCCAGGGGCGGGGACTTTATGAAAAACTGTTTTTT. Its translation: CASSQGRGLYEKLFF.

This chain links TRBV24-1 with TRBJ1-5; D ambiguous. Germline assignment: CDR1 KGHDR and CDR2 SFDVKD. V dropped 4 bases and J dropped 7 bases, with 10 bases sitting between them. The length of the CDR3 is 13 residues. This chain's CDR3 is CATSDTDGQPQHF. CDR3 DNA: TGTGCCACCAGTGACACAGACGGCCAGCCCCAGCATTTT.

CDR3 protein: CASSPPMRDGPYEQYF. CDR3 coding DNA: TGTGCCAGCTCACCACCGATGCGGGACGGACCCTACGAGCAGTACTTC. The chain joins TRBV18 to TRBJ2-7; D is perhaps TRBD2 (6 bases). The germline V and J ends were trimmed by 0 bases and 2 bases, with 14 bases remaining between them. The CDR3 sequence is 16 residues long. Germline CDR1 and CDR2: KGHSH and LQKENI.

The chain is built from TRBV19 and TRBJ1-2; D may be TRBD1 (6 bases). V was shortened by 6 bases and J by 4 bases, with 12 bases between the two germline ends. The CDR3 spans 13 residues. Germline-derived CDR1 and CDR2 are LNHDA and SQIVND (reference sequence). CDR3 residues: CASRLGTSYGYTF. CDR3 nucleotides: TGTGCCAGTAGACTCGGGACAAGCTATGGCTACACCTTC.

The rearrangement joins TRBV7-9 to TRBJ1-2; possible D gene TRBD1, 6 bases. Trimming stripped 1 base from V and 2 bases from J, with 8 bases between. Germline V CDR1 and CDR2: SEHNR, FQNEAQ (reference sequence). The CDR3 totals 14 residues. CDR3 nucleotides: TGTGCCAGCAGCTTAGACCAGGGGAACTATGGCTACACCTTC. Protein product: CASSLDQGNYGYTF.

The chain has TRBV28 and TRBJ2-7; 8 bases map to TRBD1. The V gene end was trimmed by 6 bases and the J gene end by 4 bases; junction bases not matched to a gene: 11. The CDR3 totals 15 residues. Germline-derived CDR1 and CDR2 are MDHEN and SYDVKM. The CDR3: CASSRGQVTTYEQYF. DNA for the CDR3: TGTGCCAGCAGCCGGGGACAGGTTACGACGTACGAGCAGTACTTC.

The CDR3 nucleotides read TGTGCCAGCAGTGACCGAAGTGGGCCTCCTGCCGGCTCCTACGAGCAGTACTTC. Protein sequence: CASSDRSGPPAGSYEQYF. The gene calls are TRBV25-1 and TRBJ2-7; D gene ambiguous. Trimming removed 3 bases from V and 0 bases from J, with 21 bases in between. This CDR3 has 18 residues. Per germline, CDR1 MGHDK and CDR2 SYGVNS.